The entry below describes one T cell receptor beta chain. This record comes from a study of blood T cell repertoires in COVID-19. Study-level information: Some COVID-19 samples were acute and others convalescent; all came from the United States, Italy and Spain. The analysed material was cDNA or gDNA that came from T cells, B-cell-depleted T cells, or PBMCs.

Germline CDR1 SGDLS, CDR2 YYNGEE. The CDR3 totals 15 residues. With 0 bases clipped from V and 8 bases from J, the junction kept 10 bases outside the gene matches. Per the original data handling: Nucleated cell number was recorded as an estimate derived from reference gene primer amplification. The repertoire was sequenced with immunoSEQ multiplex PCR; TCRdb's copy has only in-frame clones and lacks some. The V and J calls and the clone size are those of that table, but D and trimming were determined from the DNA. The repertoire holds 30,000 to 35,000 clones, with more than 75% as singletons. This TCR was recovered from a woman aged 55-70 years with acute or convalescent COVID-19. Sequencing was performed on peripheral blood. The chain joins TRBV9 to TRBJ1-2, with TRBD1 matching 7 bases. CDR3 nucleotide sequence: TGTGCCAGCAGCGTAGGTAGGACCGAACAGGGGGGCTACACCTTC. Translation gives CASSVGRTEQGGYTF. Complete variable domain (other parts from reference TRBV9 and TRBJ1-2): DSGVTQTPKHLITATGQRVTLRCSPRSGDLSVYWYQQSLDQGLQFLIQYYNGEERAKGNILERFSAQQFPDLHSELNLSSLELGDSALYFCASSVGRTEQGGYTFGSGTRLTVV.